The TCR beta chain under discussion was sequenced for a study of blood T cells in healthy people across ages. Study-level findings and limits: Both naive CD4+ cell counts and diversity were greater in long-lived donors than in aged donors.

Healthy Caucasian individuals from Russia aged 6 to 90 were enrolled as donors. Primed by a sample-barcoded 5' primer and a J-beta primer mix, a second PCR proceeded for about 6 to 11 cycles. TCRdb itself ran the 5' RACE reads through MiXCR, one entry per CDR3 protein. The sample contains 1 million to 1.2 million distinct CDR3 sequences, roughly two fifths of which appear only once. This clonotype was counted a few times. The antigen is not known. The sample consisted of blood. The sequence derives from a man younger than 35 in good health.

The CDR3 DNA reads as TGTGCCAGCAGTTTAAATTCAAAGGTCGAAGCTTTCTTT. Translation gives CASSLNSKVEAFF. The chain recombines TRBV28 with TRBJ1-1, with no clear D. The CDR3 runs to 13 residues. CDR1 is MDHEN and CDR2 is SYDVKM in the germline V gene. Between the trimmed V and J ends, which lost 2 bases and 8 bases, there was a span of 12 bases.